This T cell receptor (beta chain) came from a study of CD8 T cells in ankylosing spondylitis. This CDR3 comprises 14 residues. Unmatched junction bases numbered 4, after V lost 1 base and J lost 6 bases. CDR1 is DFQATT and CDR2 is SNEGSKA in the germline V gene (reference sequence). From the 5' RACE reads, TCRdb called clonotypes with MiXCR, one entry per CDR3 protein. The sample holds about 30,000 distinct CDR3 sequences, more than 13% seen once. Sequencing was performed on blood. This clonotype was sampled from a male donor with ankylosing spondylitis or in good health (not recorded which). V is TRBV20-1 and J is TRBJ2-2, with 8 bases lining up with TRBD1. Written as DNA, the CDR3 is TGCAGTGCTAGAGCGGACAGGGCCGCCGGGGAGCTGTTTTTT. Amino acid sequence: CSARADRAAGELFF.